The rows below give T cell receptor beta chains drawn from one sample of a study of blood T cell repertoires in COVID-19. The repertoire was sequenced with immunoSEQ multiplex PCR; TCRdb's copy has only in-frame clones and lacks some. This sample has 280,000 or so clones, with 86% found just once. The specimen sequenced was peripheral blood. Receptors originate from a woman aged 25-40 years who had recovered from COVID-19. Each CDR3 is given with its conserved first and last residue. The order of the fields is CDR3 protein, CDR3 DNA, J gene, D gene, V gene, clone size. The D gene is left open where the match is weak. For some rows the clone size is stated as once, few or many, or as a class when expanded; others skip it.

CASSIWGLPSSGNTIYF TGTGCCAGTAGTATTTGGGGACTCCCGAGCTCTGGAAACACCATATATTTT TRBJ1-3 NA TRBV19 NA
CASSLWGEMNTEAFF TGTGCCAGCAGTTTATGGGGCGAGATGAACACTGAAGCTTTCTTT TRBJ1-1 NA TRBV27 NA
CASSEPGQGGYEQYF TGCGCCAGCAGTGAGCCCGGGCAGGGGGGCTACGAGCAGTACTTC TRBJ2-7 NA TRBV10-2 NA
CASSLPGEETQYF TGTGCCAGCAGCTTACCGGGGGAAGAGACCCAGTACTTC TRBJ2-5 NA TRBV5-4 NA
CASSPDRTPTYEQYF TGTGCCAGCAGCCCCGACCGGACTCCGACCTACGAGCAGTACTTC TRBJ2-7 NA TRBV9 NA
CASSLVSAGASNQPQHF TGTGCCAGCAGCTTAGTGTCGGCAGGGGCGAGCAATCAGCCCCAGCATTTT TRBJ1-5 NA TRBV7-2 NA
CASSHRGGGELFF TGCGCCAGCAGCCACCGGGGGGGCGGGGAGCTGTTTTTT TRBJ2-2 TRBD2 TRBV4-1 NA
CASSLVAAGDQPQHF TGTGCCAGCAGCTTAGTAGCGGCGGGCGATCAGCCCCAGCATTTT TRBJ1-5 NA TRBV7-2 once
CASRMGQSGNTIYF TGTGCCAGCAGAATGGGACAGTCTGGAAACACCATATATTTT TRBJ1-3 TRBD1 TRBV28 NA
CASSQDRLSGTEAFF TGTGCCAGCAGCCAAGACAGGTTGTCGGGCACTGAAGCTTTCTTT TRBJ1-1 NA TRBV7-9 NA
CSVLATPGMNTGELFF TGCAGCGTCCTGGCTACGCCGGGGATGAACACCGGGGAGCTGTTTTTT TRBJ2-2 NA TRBV29-1 NA
CASSQVQGSYNEQFF TGTGCCAGCAGCCAAGTGCAGGGGTCCTACAATGAGCAGTTCTTC TRBJ2-1 NA TRBV14 NA
CASSPARTGNVPYEQYF TGTGCCAGCAGCCCAGCCCGAACAGGGAATGTCCCCTACGAGCAGTACTTC TRBJ2-7 NA TRBV13 NA
CASSLYTSGRADEQFF TGTGCCAGCAGCTTATATACTAGCGGGAGGGCGGATGAGCAGTTCTTC TRBJ2-1 TRBD2 TRBV11-2 NA
CASSQDRVRDSHQPQHF TGCGCCAGCAGCCAAGACAGAGTCCGGGACAGCCATCAGCCCCAGCATTTT TRBJ1-5 TRBD1 TRBV4-1 NA
CATHRGPLGNQPQHF TGTGCCACCCACAGGGGGCCTTTGGGCAATCAGCCCCAGCATTTT TRBJ1-5 TRBD1 TRBV19 few
CASSPGTSGSTDTQYF TGTGCCAGCTCACCGGGGACTAGCGGTAGCACAGATACGCAGTATTTT TRBJ2-3 TRBD2 TRBV18 few
CASSLDLRTGGPYEQYF TGTGCCAGCAGCTTAGATTTAAGGACAGGGGGCCCCTACGAGCAGTACTTC TRBJ2-7 TRBD1 TRBV11-2 NA
CASSLGGDPYEQYF TGTGCCAGCAGCTTGGGGGGCGACCCCTACGAGCAGTACTTC TRBJ2-7 NA TRBV5-4 NA
CASSLISTETIYTGELFF TGTGCCAGCAGTTTAATTTCTACTGAGACAATTTACACCGGGGAGCTGTTTTTT TRBJ2-2 NA TRBV27 NA
CATSDGGWDEQFF TGTGCCACCAGTGATGGGGGGTGGGATGAGCAGTTCTTC TRBJ2-1 NA TRBV24-1 NA
CASSINRGTEAFF TGTGCCAGTAGTATAAACAGGGGAACTGAAGCTTTCTTT TRBJ1-1 TRBD1 TRBV19 NA
CASSSEDRGRKLFF TGTGCCAGCAGTTCCGAGGACAGGGGGCGCAAGCTGTTTTTT TRBJ1-4 TRBD1 TRBV7-9 NA
CATSDPPKTGTYGYTF TGTGCCACCAGTGATCCGCCAAAAACAGGGACCTATGGCTACACCTTC TRBJ1-2 NA TRBV24-1 NA
CASSERGKAYGYTF TGTGCCAGCAGTGAAAGGGGGAAGGCCTATGGCTACACCTTC TRBJ1-2 NA TRBV6-1 NA
CASSQTYGGADNEQFF TGTGCCAGCAGCCAAACCTACGGGGGGGCCGACAATGAGCAGTTCTTC TRBJ2-1 TRBD2 TRBV4-2 NA
CASSAGNTIYF TGTGCCAGCTCGGCTGGAAACACCATATATTTT TRBJ1-3 NA TRBV6-5 NA
CASSQSGGANEQFF TGTGCCAGCAGTCAATCCGGGGGGGCGAATGAGCAGTTCTTC TRBJ2-1 TRBD2 TRBV2 NA
CASSIWEGLENEQFF TGTGCCAGTAGTATCTGGGAGGGCCTGGAGAATGAGCAGTTCTTC TRBJ2-1 TRBD2 TRBV19 NA
CASSLGENEKLFF TGTGCCAGCAGTTTAGGGGAGAATGAAAAACTGTTTTTT TRBJ1-4 NA TRBV28 NA
CASSVRGHEQFF TGTGCCAGCAGTGTTAGGGGGCATGAGCAGTTCTTC TRBJ2-1 TRBD1 TRBV28 few
CSALEVAGGTDTQYF TGCAGCGCGCTTGAGGTAGCGGGAGGCACAGATACGCAGTATTTT TRBJ2-3 TRBD2 TRBV29-1 NA
CATGAGGPETQYF TGTGCCACCGGGGCGGGAGGGCCGGAGACCCAGTACTTC TRBJ2-5 TRBD2 TRBV10-3 NA
CASSIGTGDGPDTQYF TGTGCCAGTAGTATTGGAACAGGGGATGGCCCAGATACGCAGTATTTT TRBJ2-3 TRBD1 TRBV19 NA
CATRSGIGYTF TGTGCCACCCGCTCAGGGATCGGCTACACCTTC TRBJ1-2 NA TRBV27 NA
CASSLEGPNTEAFF TGCGCCAGCAGCTTGGAGGGGCCGAACACTGAAGCTTTCTTT TRBJ1-1 NA TRBV5-1 NA
CASNIAGGTDTQYF TGTGCCAGTAATATAGCGGGAGGCACAGATACGCAGTATTTT TRBJ2-3 TRBD2 TRBV27 NA
CASSPDGGTDTQYF TGTGCCAGCAGCCCGGACGGGGGCACAGATACGCAGTATTTT TRBJ2-3 NA TRBV7-3 NA
CASSENVGQPQHF TGCGCCAGCAGTGAGAATGTTGGCCAGCCCCAGCATTTT TRBJ1-5 NA TRBV10-1 NA
CASSLVGGVYSYEQYF TGTGCCAGCAGTTTAGTTGGAGGGGTGTACTCCTACGAGCAGTACTTC TRBJ2-7 NA TRBV11-2 NA
CASSLTGGQETQYF TGCGCCAGCAGCTTGACGGGGGGGCAAGAGACCCAGTACTTC TRBJ2-5 TRBD2 TRBV5-1 once
CASSLGQGANQPQHF TGTGCCAGCAGCTTAGGACAGGGGGCAAATCAGCCCCAGCATTTT TRBJ1-5 TRBD1 TRBV7-9 NA
CASSFGTGKEKLFF TGTGCCAGCAGCTTTGGGACAGGGAAAGAAAAACTGTTTTTT TRBJ1-4 TRBD1 TRBV13 NA
CASSSGYGLAGGVNVNEQFF TGTGCCAGTAGTAGTGGGTACGGACTAGCGGGAGGAGTCAATGTGAATGAGCAGTTCTTC TRBJ2-1 TRBD2 TRBV19 NA
CASNKDSSYNSPLHF TGTGCCAGCAACAAGGACAGCTCCTATAATTCACCCCTCCACTTT TRBJ1-6 NA TRBV9 NA
CASSLQGTGETQYF TGTGCTAGCAGCCTGCAGGGGACGGGAGAGACCCAGTACTTC TRBJ2-5 NA TRBV7-7 NA
CASRGQKETQYF TGTGCCAGCAGGGGACAGAAAGAGACCCAGTACTTC TRBJ2-5 TRBD1 TRBV6-5 NA
CASTAGPYNSPLHF TGTGCCAGCACTGCGGGGCCATATAATTCACCCCTCCACTTT TRBJ1-6 NA TRBV6-5 many
CASSTGQGVNQPQHF TGTGCCAGCAGCACGGGACAGGGGGTGAATCAGCCCCAGCATTTT TRBJ1-5 TRBD1 TRBV28 few
CASSLGILAAEETQYF TGTGCCAGCAGTCTTGGAATACTAGCGGCCGAAGAGACCCAGTACTTC TRBJ2-5 TRBD2 TRBV3-1/TRBV3-2 once
CAISEGVSNQPQHF TGTGCCATCAGTGAAGGGGTAAGCAATCAGCCCCAGCATTTT TRBJ1-5 NA TRBV10-3 NA
CASSRGTGNTEAFF TGTGCCAGCAGTCGGGGGACAGGGAACACTGAAGCTTTCTTT TRBJ1-1 TRBD1 TRBV6-5 NA